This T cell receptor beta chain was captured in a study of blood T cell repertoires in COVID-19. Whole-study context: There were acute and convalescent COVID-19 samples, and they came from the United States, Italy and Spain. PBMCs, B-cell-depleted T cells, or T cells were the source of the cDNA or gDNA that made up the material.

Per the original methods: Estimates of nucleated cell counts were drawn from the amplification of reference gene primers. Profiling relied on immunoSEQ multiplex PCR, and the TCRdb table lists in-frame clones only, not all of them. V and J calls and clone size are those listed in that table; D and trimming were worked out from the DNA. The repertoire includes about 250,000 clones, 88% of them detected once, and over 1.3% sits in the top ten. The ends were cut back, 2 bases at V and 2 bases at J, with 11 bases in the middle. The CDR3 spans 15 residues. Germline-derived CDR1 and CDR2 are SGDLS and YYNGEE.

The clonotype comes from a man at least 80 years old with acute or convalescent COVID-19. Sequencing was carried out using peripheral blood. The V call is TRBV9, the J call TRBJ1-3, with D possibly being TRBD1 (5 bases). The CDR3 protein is CASSVDPGAGNTIYF. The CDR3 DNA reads TGTGCCAGCAGCGTGGACCCGGGGGCTGGAAACACCATATATTTT.